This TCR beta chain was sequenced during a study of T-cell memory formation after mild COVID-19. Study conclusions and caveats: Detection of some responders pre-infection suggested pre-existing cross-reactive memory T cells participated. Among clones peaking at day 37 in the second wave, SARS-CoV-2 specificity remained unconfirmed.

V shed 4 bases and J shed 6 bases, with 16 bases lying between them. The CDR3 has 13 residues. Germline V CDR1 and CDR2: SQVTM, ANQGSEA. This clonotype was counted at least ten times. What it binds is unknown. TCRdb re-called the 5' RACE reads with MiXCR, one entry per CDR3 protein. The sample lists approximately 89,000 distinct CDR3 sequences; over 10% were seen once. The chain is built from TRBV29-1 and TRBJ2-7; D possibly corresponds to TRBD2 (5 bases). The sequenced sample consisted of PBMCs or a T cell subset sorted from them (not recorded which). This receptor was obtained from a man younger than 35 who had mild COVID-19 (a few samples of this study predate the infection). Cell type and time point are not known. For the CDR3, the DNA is TGCAGCGTTGTGGTAGCGCTCTCTCGCGAGCAGTACTTC. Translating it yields CSVVVALSREQYF.